The entry below gives a single T cell receptor beta chain sequence along with its context. Documented time point: neoterminal ileum biopsy at postoperative endoscopy, about 6 months after surgery. Clones were sequenced by immunoSEQ multiplex PCR, and TCRdb holds only the in-frame ones, with some missing. This sample has approximately 13,000 clones, with 65% to 80% found just once. The sample originates from a study of T cell repertoires in ileal Crohn's disease. This clonotype originated in an adult with Crohn's disease. Sample: ileal tissue.

Here the CDR3 DNA reads TGTGCCAGCAGCTCACGACAGGGGGTAAAGTACAATGAGCAGTTCTTC. Translating gives CASSSRQGVKYNEQFF. The V call is TRBV5-4, the J call TRBJ2-1; 9 nucleotides agree with TRBD1. Germline trimming cut 3 bases from V and 4 bases from J; bases unmatched to any gene: 8. The CDR3 extends over 16 amino acids. Germline CDR1 and CDR2: SGHNT and YYREEE (reference sequence). The variable domain in full, with the rest retrieved from reference TRBV5-4 and TRBJ2-1, is ETGVTQSPTHLIKTRGQQVTLRCSSQSGHNTVSWYQQALGQGPQFIFQYYREEENGRGNFPPRFSGLQFPNYSSELNVNALELDDSALYLCASSSRQGVKYNEQFFGPGTRLTVL.